The present TCR beta chain was sequenced within a study of T cell repertoires in cytomegalovirus infection. V was clipped by 7 bases and J by 5 bases, with 17 bases between them. The CDR3 is made up of 14 amino acids. Germline V gene sequence: CDR1 SGHTA, CDR2 FQGNSA. From the reads, TCRdb called clonotypes with MiXCR, one entry per CDR3 protein. This table has over 250,000 distinct CDR3 sequences, under 30% appearing once. Input material: PBMCs. V and J are TRBV7-2 and TRBJ2-5; the D gene is possibly TRBD2 (6 bases). The sequence came from a human donor in good health (CMV status not recorded). Some clones in this sample may be carry-over from other donors' samples. The CDR3 DNA reads TGTGCCAGCACCCCCGGGACTCAAGCGGAGACCCAGTACTTC. Translation: CASTPGTQAETQYF.